These T cell receptor beta chains were read from a single sample in a study of sequential checkpoint blockade in melanoma. The data were produced by immunoSEQ multiplex PCR, yet TCRdb's version contains in-frame clones alone and is incomplete. The sample consists of some 9,600 clones, around 75% of them appearing once. Specimen: CD8+ T cells sorted from blood (inferred from file names), collected from a patient given nivolumab and ipilimumab in sequence. The source of these receptors is a human donor with melanoma. The CDR3 runs from the conserved cysteine through the conserved F or W. The order of the fields is clone size, J gene, D gene, CDR3 length, V gene, CDR3 protein, CDR3 DNA. The D gene is left open where the match is weak. Clone sizes are given selectively: once, few, many, or a class where the clone is expanded.

clone_size: .
j_call: TRBJ2-5
d_call: TRBD1
cdr3_length: 16
v_call: TRBV9
cdr3_aa: CASSSGQGEGQETQYF
cdr3_nt: TGTGCCAGCAGCTCGGGACAGGGAGAGGGGCAAGAGACCCAGTACTTC

clone_size: .
j_call: TRBJ1-1
d_call: TRBD1
cdr3_length: 18
v_call: TRBV29-1
cdr3_aa: CSVEGLRQGAQMNTEAFF
cdr3_nt: TGCAGCGTTGAAGGTCTAAGACAGGGGGCTCAGATGAACACTGAAGCTTTCTTT

clone_size: .
j_call: TRBJ2-3
d_call: .
cdr3_length: 15
v_call: TRBV5-1
cdr3_aa: CASSLLARSTDTQYF
cdr3_nt: TGCGCCAGCAGCTTGTTAGCGCGGAGCACAGATACGCAGTATTTT

clone_size: few
j_call: TRBJ2-5
d_call: TRBD1
cdr3_length: 15
v_call: TRBV5-6
cdr3_aa: CASSPGTGGQETQYF
cdr3_nt: TGTGCCAGCAGCCCGGGGACAGGGGGCCAAGAGACCCAGTACTTC

clone_size: .
j_call: TRBJ2-3
d_call: .
cdr3_length: 14
v_call: TRBV18
cdr3_aa: CASSQSSGTDTQYF
cdr3_nt: TGTGCCAGCTCACAGTCTAGCGGCACAGATACGCAGTATTTT

clone_size: .
j_call: TRBJ2-1
d_call: .
cdr3_length: 13
v_call: TRBV27
cdr3_aa: CASSLSGSNEQFF
cdr3_nt: TGTGCCAGCAGTTTATCAGGGAGCAATGAGCAGTTCTTC

clone_size: once
j_call: TRBJ2-7
d_call: TRBD2
cdr3_length: 16
v_call: TRBV28
cdr3_aa: CASSSPFSGRAYEQYF
cdr3_nt: TGTGCCAGCAGTTCTCCCTTTAGCGGGAGGGCCTACGAGCAGTACTTC

clone_size: .
j_call: TRBJ2-7
d_call: .
cdr3_length: 14
v_call: TRBV27
cdr3_aa: CASSLLPGRYEQYF
cdr3_nt: TGTGCCAGCAGTTTACTCCCAGGGAGGTACGAGCAGTACTTC

clone_size: .
j_call: TRBJ1-3
d_call: .
cdr3_length: 15
v_call: TRBV9
cdr3_aa: CASSPRGAGGNTIYF
cdr3_nt: TGTGCCAGCAGCCCTCGAGGGGCGGGGGGAAACACCATATATTTT

clone_size: .
j_call: TRBJ2-7
d_call: .
cdr3_length: 14
v_call: TRBV29-1
cdr3_aa: CSVELRQSSYEQYF
cdr3_nt: TGCAGCGTTGAGTTGAGACAGAGCTCCTACGAGCAGTACTTC

clone_size: .
j_call: TRBJ1-4
d_call: .
cdr3_length: 13
v_call: TRBV6-5
cdr3_aa: CASSPIGGNGLFF
cdr3_nt: TGTGCCAGCAGTCCAATAGGGGGAAATGGACTGTTTTTT

clone_size: .
j_call: TRBJ2-1
d_call: .
cdr3_length: 15
v_call: TRBV4-3
cdr3_aa: CASSPGSSAYNEQFF
cdr3_nt: TGCGCCAGCAGCCCCGGGAGTTCGGCCTACAATGAGCAGTTCTTC

clone_size: once
j_call: TRBJ2-3
d_call: TRBD2
cdr3_length: 16
v_call: TRBV7-9
cdr3_aa: CASRPSLAGVGDTQYF
cdr3_nt: TGTGCCAGCAGGCCTAGTCTAGCGGGAGTCGGAGATACGCAGTATTTT

clone_size: .
j_call: TRBJ2-7
d_call: .
cdr3_length: 12
v_call: TRBV11-2
cdr3_aa: CASSWGLYEQYF
cdr3_nt: TGTGCCAGCAGCTGGGGGCTCTACGAGCAGTACTTC

clone_size: .
j_call: TRBJ2-1
d_call: TRBD2
cdr3_length: 16
v_call: TRBV30
cdr3_aa: CAWSLPSGRSYNEQFF
cdr3_nt: TGTGCCTGGAGTCTCCCTAGCGGGAGATCCTACAATGAGCAGTTCTTC

clone_size: .
j_call: TRBJ2-1
d_call: TRBD2
cdr3_length: 17
v_call: TRBV7-9
cdr3_aa: CASSLGPTSFSYNEQFF
cdr3_nt: TGTGCCAGCAGCTTGGGTCCGACTAGCTTCTCCTACAATGAGCAGTTCTTC

clone_size: once
j_call: TRBJ1-2
d_call: TRBD1
cdr3_length: 15
v_call: TRBV4-1
cdr3_aa: CASSQRDRGNYGYTF
cdr3_nt: TGCGCCAGCAGCCAACGGGACAGGGGCAACTATGGCTACACCTTC

clone_size: .
j_call: TRBJ2-7
d_call: .
cdr3_length: 15
v_call: TRBV4-1
cdr3_aa: CASSQRGTATYEQYF
cdr3_nt: TGCGCCAGCAGCCAACGCGGGACGGCAACCTACGAGCAGTACTTC

clone_size: .
j_call: TRBJ1-2
d_call: TRBD1
cdr3_length: 12
v_call: TRBV29-1
cdr3_aa: CSVDSGTVGYTF
cdr3_nt: TGCAGCGTGGACTCCGGGACAGTCGGCTACACCTTC

clone_size: medium-sized
j_call: TRBJ2-1
d_call: TRBD2
cdr3_length: 15
v_call: TRBV10-1
cdr3_aa: CASSERREGLNEQFF
cdr3_nt: TGCGCCAGCAGTGAGCGGCGGGAGGGCCTCAATGAGCAGTTCTTC

clone_size: .
j_call: TRBJ2-1
d_call: TRBD1
cdr3_length: 14
v_call: TRBV29-1
cdr3_aa: CSGTGGMSYNEQFF
cdr3_nt: TGCAGCGGCACAGGGGGGATGTCCTACAATGAGCAGTTCTTC

clone_size: once
j_call: TRBJ2-7
d_call: .
cdr3_length: 12
v_call: TRBV5-5
cdr3_aa: CASSFTLHEQYF
cdr3_nt: TGTGCCAGCAGCTTTACTCTCCACGAGCAGTACTTC

clone_size: few
j_call: TRBJ2-7
d_call: TRBD1
cdr3_length: 12
v_call: TRBV19
cdr3_aa: CASSGQGEEQYF
cdr3_nt: TGTGCCAGTAGTGGACAGGGTGAGGAGCAGTACTTC

clone_size: .
j_call: TRBJ2-1
d_call: TRBD2
cdr3_length: 15
v_call: TRBV29-1
cdr3_aa: CSVRGVPSGRNEQFF
cdr3_nt: TGCAGCGTTCGCGGAGTTCCTAGCGGGAGGAATGAGCAGTTCTTC

clone_size: .
j_call: TRBJ1-4
d_call: TRBD1
cdr3_length: 14
v_call: TRBV7-9
cdr3_aa: CASQGTATNEKLFF
cdr3_nt: TGTGCCAGCCAAGGGACAGCAACTAATGAAAAACTGTTTTTT

clone_size: .
j_call: TRBJ2-1
d_call: TRBD2
cdr3_length: 14
v_call: TRBV5-8
cdr3_aa: CASSSGTTPNEQFF
cdr3_nt: TGTGCCAGCAGCTCCGGGACTACCCCCAATGAGCAGTTCTTC

clone_size: few
j_call: TRBJ1-4
d_call: .
cdr3_length: 16
v_call: TRBV6-5
cdr3_aa: CASSYSYRRSNEKLFF
cdr3_nt: TGTGCCAGCAGTTACTCATATCGGCGGTCAAATGAAAAACTGTTTTTT

clone_size: few
j_call: TRBJ2-7
d_call: .
cdr3_length: 13
v_call: TRBV11-1
cdr3_aa: CASRDSGAYEQYF
cdr3_nt: TGTGCCAGCAGGGACAGCGGCGCCTACGAGCAGTACTTC

clone_size: once
j_call: TRBJ2-7
d_call: TRBD2
cdr3_length: 16
v_call: TRBV9
cdr3_aa: CASSVGEGTLSYEQYF
cdr3_nt: TGTGCCAGCAGCGTAGGGGAGGGGACGCTCTCCTACGAGCAGTACTTC

clone_size: .
j_call: TRBJ2-1
d_call: TRBD2
cdr3_length: 16
v_call: TRBV7-2
cdr3_aa: CASSLGTSGIYDEQFF
cdr3_nt: TGTGCCAGCAGCTTAGGAACTAGCGGGATTTATGATGAGCAGTTCTTC

clone_size: .
j_call: TRBJ2-7
d_call: .
cdr3_length: 15
v_call: TRBV4-1
cdr3_aa: CASSLAVQGGYEQYF
cdr3_nt: TGCGCCAGCAGCCTAGCGGTCCAAGGTGGCTACGAGCAGTACTTC

clone_size: .
j_call: TRBJ1-2
d_call: TRBD1
cdr3_length: 14
v_call: TRBV2
cdr3_aa: CASSEGGQNYGYTF
cdr3_nt: TGTGCCAGCAGTGAAGGGGGACAGAACTATGGCTACACCTTC

clone_size: .
j_call: TRBJ1-2
d_call: .
cdr3_length: 15
v_call: TRBV27
cdr3_aa: CASSWTGLLISGYTF
cdr3_nt: TGTGCCAGCAGTTGGACCGGACTCCTTATCTCTGGCTACACCTTC

clone_size: .
j_call: TRBJ2-2
d_call: .
cdr3_length: 12
v_call: TRBV5-1
cdr3_aa: CASARVPGELFF
cdr3_nt: TGCGCCAGCGCTCGGGTTCCCGGGGAGCTGTTTTTT

clone_size: few
j_call: TRBJ2-7
d_call: .
cdr3_length: 14
v_call: TRBV29-1
cdr3_aa: CSVVTGTPALEQYF
cdr3_nt: TGCAGCGTCGTTACCGGGACTCCGGCCCTCGAGCAGTACTTC

clone_size: .
j_call: TRBJ2-7
d_call: TRBD2
cdr3_length: 15
v_call: TRBV13
cdr3_aa: CASSFELAGTYEQYF
cdr3_nt: TGTGCCAGCAGCTTCGAACTAGCGGGTACCTACGAGCAGTACTTC

clone_size: .
j_call: TRBJ1-2
d_call: TRBD1
cdr3_length: 15
v_call: TRBV10-3
cdr3_aa: CAISESDREIDGYTF
cdr3_nt: TGTGCCATCAGTGAGTCGGACAGGGAGATTGATGGCTACACCTTC

clone_size: .
j_call: TRBJ2-5
d_call: TRBD2
cdr3_length: 16
v_call: TRBV9
cdr3_aa: CASSVDETSYQETQYF
cdr3_nt: TGTGCCAGCAGCGTAGACGAGACTAGCTACCAAGAGACCCAGTACTTC

clone_size: .
j_call: TRBJ2-1
d_call: TRBD2
cdr3_length: 15
v_call: TRBV6-4
cdr3_aa: CASSRGLADYNEQFF
cdr3_nt: TGTGCCAGCAGCCGAGGACTAGCGGATTACAATGAGCAGTTCTTC

clone_size: .
j_call: TRBJ2-2
d_call: .
cdr3_length: 14
v_call: TRBV9
cdr3_aa: CASSVARGGGELFF
cdr3_nt: TGTGCCAGCAGCGTAGCCAGGGGTGGCGGGGAGCTGTTTTTT

clone_size: once
j_call: TRBJ2-7
d_call: .
cdr3_length: 17
v_call: TRBV4-1
cdr3_aa: CASSQVQLLGQTYEQYF
cdr3_nt: TGCGCCAGCAGCCAAGTACAACTACTGGGACAAACCTACGAGCAGTACTTC

clone_size: few
j_call: TRBJ2-7
d_call: TRBD1
cdr3_length: 16
v_call: TRBV27
cdr3_aa: CASRDNPGQGILNLYF
cdr3_nt: TGTGCCAGCAGAGATAACCCGGGACAGGGAATCCTCAACCTCTACTTC

clone_size: once
j_call: TRBJ1-2
d_call: .
cdr3_length: 12
v_call: TRBV7-6
cdr3_aa: CASSLVGVGYTF
cdr3_nt: TGTGCCAGCAGCTTAGTAGGGGTCGGCTACACCTTC

clone_size: .
j_call: TRBJ2-1
d_call: .
cdr3_length: 15
v_call: TRBV27
cdr3_aa: CATSLGAAAYTEQFF
cdr3_nt: TGTGCCACCAGTTTAGGAGCAGCGGCCTACACTGAGCAGTTCTTC

clone_size: .
j_call: TRBJ1-4
d_call: .
cdr3_length: 14
v_call: TRBV7-8
cdr3_aa: CASSLGWPFEKLFF
cdr3_nt: TGTGCCAGCAGCTTAGGATGGCCGTTTGAAAAACTGTTTTTT

clone_size: .
j_call: TRBJ1-2
d_call: .
cdr3_length: 14
v_call: TRBV13
cdr3_aa: CASSLLEGGYGYTF
cdr3_nt: TGTGCCAGCAGCTTATTGGAAGGGGGCTATGGCTACACCTTC

clone_size: .
j_call: TRBJ2-3
d_call: .
cdr3_length: 13
v_call: TRBV18
cdr3_aa: CASSPPSADTQYF
cdr3_nt: TGTGCCAGCTCACCCCCATCGGCAGATACGCAGTATTTT

clone_size: .
j_call: TRBJ1-1
d_call: TRBD1
cdr3_length: 13
v_call: TRBV19
cdr3_aa: CASIADRLNEAFF
cdr3_nt: TGTGCCAGTATAGCGGACAGGCTGAATGAAGCTTTCTTT

clone_size: .
j_call: TRBJ1-4
d_call: TRBD1
cdr3_length: 14
v_call: TRBV27
cdr3_aa: CASGLTGGGEKLFF
cdr3_nt: TGTGCCAGCGGATTGACAGGGGGCGGCGAAAAACTGTTTTTT

clone_size: few
j_call: TRBJ2-4
d_call: TRBD1
cdr3_length: 14
v_call: TRBV5-6
cdr3_aa: CASSLEGQGNIQYF
cdr3_nt: TGTGCCAGCAGCTTGGAGGGACAGGGAAACATTCAGTACTTC

clone_size: .
j_call: TRBJ2-7
d_call: TRBD1
cdr3_length: 15
v_call: TRBV18
cdr3_aa: CASSPYRDRGHEQYF
cdr3_nt: TGTGCCAGCTCACCTTACCGGGACAGGGGCCACGAGCAGTACTTC

clone_size: .
j_call: TRBJ2-7
d_call: .
cdr3_length: 16
v_call: TRBV23-1
cdr3_aa: CASSQSGASCSYEQYF
cdr3_nt: TGCGCCAGCAGTCAATCTGGGGCCTCCTGCTCCTACGAGCAGTACTTC

clone_size: .
j_call: TRBJ2-7
d_call: .
cdr3_length: 13
v_call: TRBV15
cdr3_aa: CATSGTETYEQYF
cdr3_nt: TGTGCCACATCCGGGACTGAGACCTACGAGCAGTACTTC

clone_size: .
j_call: TRBJ1-3
d_call: .
cdr3_length: 15
v_call: TRBV12-5
cdr3_aa: CASGLDITPGNTIYF
cdr3_nt: TGTGCTAGTGGTTTGGACATAACGCCTGGAAACACCATATATTTT

clone_size: few
j_call: TRBJ2-7
d_call: TRBD2
cdr3_length: 15
v_call: TRBV6-1
cdr3_aa: CASSERTSGSYEQYF
cdr3_nt: TGTGCCAGCAGTGAACGGACTAGCGGGTCCTACGAGCAGTACTTC

clone_size: .
j_call: TRBJ2-2
d_call: .
cdr3_length: 13
v_call: TRBV7-9
cdr3_aa: CASSLGATGELFF
cdr3_nt: TGTGCCAGCAGCTTGGGGGCCACCGGGGAGCTGTTTTTT

clone_size: .
j_call: TRBJ2-7
d_call: TRBD1
cdr3_length: 16
v_call: TRBV4-1
cdr3_aa: CASSQEKTGGTYEQYF
cdr3_nt: TGCGCCAGCAGCCAAGAAAAGACAGGGGGGACCTACGAGCAGTACTTC